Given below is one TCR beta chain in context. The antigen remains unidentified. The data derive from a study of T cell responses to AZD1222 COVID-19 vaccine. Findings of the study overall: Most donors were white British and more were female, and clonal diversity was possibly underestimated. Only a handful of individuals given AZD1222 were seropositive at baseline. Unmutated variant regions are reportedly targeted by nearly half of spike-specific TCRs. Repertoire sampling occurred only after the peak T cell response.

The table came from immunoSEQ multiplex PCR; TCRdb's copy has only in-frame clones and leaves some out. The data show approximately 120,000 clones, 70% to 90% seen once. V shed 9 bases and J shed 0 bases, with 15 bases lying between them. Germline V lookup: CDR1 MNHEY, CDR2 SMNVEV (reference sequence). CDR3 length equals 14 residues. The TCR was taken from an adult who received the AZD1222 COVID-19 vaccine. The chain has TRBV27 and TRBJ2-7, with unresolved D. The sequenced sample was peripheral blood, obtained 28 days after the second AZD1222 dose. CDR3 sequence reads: CASGLRPFSYEQYF. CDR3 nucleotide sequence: TGTGCCAGTGGATTGCGGCCTTTCTCCTACGAGCAGTACTTC.